One sample yielded the 5 T cell receptor beta chains listed below, sequenced in a study of vaccination effects on CD4 cells after COVID-19. Prior to sequencing, the ViraFEST assay stimulated PBMC with viral peptide pools, which expanded the antigen-specific CD4+ T cells. After roughly eleven days in culture, the CD4+ T cells were isolated. The protocol was immunoSEQ multiplex PCR, while the TCRdb copy is restricted to in-frame clones and leaves out a portion. The profile covers approximately 54,000 clones, with 75% to 90% appearing a single time and 2% to 2.5% taken by the ten largest. No cognate antigen is known for these TCRs. Sequenced material: CD4+ T cells from PBMCs cultured with HCoV-229E spike peptides, taken before COVID-19 vaccination. These receptors all come from a human donor who received a COVID-19 vaccine.

The rearrangement uses TRBV11-3 and TRBJ2-1, with 8 bases lining up with TRBD1. The V and J ends lost 5 bases and 4 bases, in that order; junction bases with no gene match: 4. The CDR3 is made up of 14 amino acids. Per germline, CDR1 SGHNT and CDR2 YENEEA. CDR3 residues: CASSHRQGYNEQFF. The CDR3 DNA is TGTGCCAGCAGCCACCGACAGGGGTACAATGAGCAGTTCTTC.

This clone was observed a handful of times. The V call is TRBV7-3, the J call TRBJ1-6; unclear D gene. With 1 base removed from V and 9 bases from J, the gap between germline ends came to 10 bases. CDR3 length: 14 residues. Germline loops: CDR1 SGHTA, CDR2 FQGTGA. The CDR3 DNA reads TGTGCCAGCAGCTTAAGGCCAGATGGTTCACCCCTCCACTTT. Protein sequence: CASSLRPDGSPLHF.

The chain carries TRBV30 and TRBJ1-3; possible D gene TRBD1, 5 bases. The germline V gene has CDR1 GTSNPN and CDR2 SVGIG (reference sequence). The CDR3 covers 15 residues. Trimming removed 2 bases from V and 1 base from J, with 12 bases in between. In nucleotides, the CDR3 is TGTGCCTGGAGTTCTCATTCAGGGTCTGGAAACACCATATATTTT. Protein product: CAWSSHSGSGNTIYF. Filled out from reference TRBV30 and TRBJ1-3, the complete variable domain reads SQTIHQWPATLVQPVGSPLSLECTVEGTSNPNLYWYRQAAGRGLQLLFYSVGIGQISSEVPQNLSASRPQDRQFILSSKKLLLSDSGFYLCAWSSHSGSGNTIYFGEGSWLTVV.

This chain uses TRBV7-2 with TRBJ2-1, with D possibly being TRBD2 (6 bases). The CDR3 extends over 15 amino acids. The germline V gene has CDR1 SGHTA and CDR2 FQGNSA. Deletions cut 4 bases from V and 0 bases from J, with 10 bases between. CDR3 protein: CASSSDGSSYNEQFF. The CDR3 coding sequence is TGTGCCAGCAGCTCGGACGGGAGCTCCTACAATGAGCAGTTCTTC.

The V and J genes are TRBV7-2 and TRBJ2-3; 11 bases match TRBD2. The CDR3 contains 14 residues. The J segment lost 8 bases and the V segment lost 5 bases, leaving 6 bases of the junction unmatched. From germline, CDR1 is SGHTA and CDR2 FQGNSA. The chain's CDR3 is CASSTGTSGGTQYF. CDR3 DNA sequence: TGTGCCAGCAGCACCGGGACTAGCGGAGGTACGCAGTATTTT.